The next 10 T cell receptor beta chains were all read from a single sample in a study of technical replicates of blood from a few donors. Sequenced by immunoSEQ multiplex PCR; TCRdb stores in-frame clones only, minus some. The sample contains around 69,000 clones, 86% of which appear only once. Sequencing was done on a sample of PBMCs. The source of these receptors is a human donor in good health. Some clones in this sample may be carry-over from other donors' samples.

The chain combines TRBV6-5 with TRBJ2-7; D is perhaps TRBD1 (6 bases). There are 14 residues in the CDR3. Germline CDR1 reads MNHEY; CDR2 reads SVGAGI. The germline V and J ends were trimmed by 4 bases and 6 bases, with 16 bases remaining between them. CDR3 amino acids: CASSSGQSPFEQYF. The CDR3 nucleotides read TGTGCCAGCAGTTCCGGACAGTCCCCGTTCGAGCAGTACTTC.

J is TRBJ2-7 and V is TRBV6-6; 7 positions agree with TRBD1. Trimming cost V 7 bases and J 3 bases; bases outside gene matches: 9. This CDR3 region has 14 residues. Germline CDR1 is MNHNY and CDR2 is SVGAGI (reference sequence). The CDR3 spells CASTDWAGGYEQYF. The CDR3 DNA reads TGTGCCAGCACCGATTGGGCAGGGGGCTACGAGCAGTACTTC.

This chain links TRBV10-2 with TRBJ2-1; possible D gene TRBD1, 6 bases. Per germline, CDR1 WSHSY and CDR2 SAAADI. V lost 6 bases, J lost 6 bases, and 12 bases lay in between. The CDR3 has 13 amino acids. CDR3 region: CASRQGSGNEQFF. The CDR3 coding sequence is TGCGCCAGCAGACAGGGATCGGGCAATGAGCAGTTCTTC.

V usage is TRBV19 and J usage is TRBJ1-6; D gene unclear. Germline lookup yields CDR1 LNHDA and CDR2 SQIVND (reference sequence). Between the trimmed V and J ends, which lost 3 bases and 3 bases, there was a span of 9 bases. This CDR3 is 15 amino acids long. The CDR3 loop is CASSIQAIYNSPLHF. The DNA for the CDR3 is TGTGCCAGTAGTATCCAGGCAATCTATAATTCACCCCTCCACTTT.

V gene TRBV7-9 combines with J gene TRBJ2-2; D gene unclear. Trimming removed 5 bases at V and 4 bases at J, with 8 bases between. Germline-derived CDR1 and CDR2 are SEHNR and FQNEAQ (reference sequence). The CDR3 totals 13 residues. CDR3 region: CASSPFFTGELFF. CDR3 DNA: TGTGCCAGCAGCCCCTTTTTCACCGGGGAGCTGTTTTTT.

This clone was seen a handful of times. This chain connects TRBV5-1 to TRBJ2-1; 9 bases fit TRBD1. The CDR3 totals 14 residues. Germline V gene sequence: CDR1 SGHRS, CDR2 YFSETQ. Unmatched junction bases numbered 1, after V lost 3 bases and J lost 3 bases. CDR3 bases: TGCGCCAGCAGCTCGACAGGGGGCTACAATGAGCAGTTCTTC. This sequence encodes CASSSTGGYNEQFF.

This rearrangement joins TRBV30 to TRBJ2-2; the match to TRBD2 covers 7 bases. Germline values: CDR1 GTSNPN, CDR2 SVGIG (reference sequence). The CDR3 contains 15 residues. V was pared by 0 bases and J by 4 bases, with 5 bases of the junction left unmatched. CDR3 sequence reads: CAWSVRGGTTGELFF. CDR3 coding DNA: TGTGCCTGGAGTGTAAGGGGAGGGACCACCGGGGAGCTGTTTTTT. Filled out from reference TRBV30 and TRBJ2-2, the complete variable domain reads SQTIHQWPATLVQPVGSPLSLECTVEGTSNPNLYWYRQAAGRGLQLLFYSVGIGQISSEVPQNLSASRPQDRQFILSSKKLLLSDSGFYLCAWSVRGGTTGELFFGEGSRLTVL.

The J gene is TRBJ2-7, the V gene TRBV4-2; maybe TRBD1 (5 bases). The CDR3 runs 14 residues. Deletions cut 8 bases from V and 0 bases from J, with 14 bases between. Germline V gene sequence: CDR1 LGHNA, CDR2 YNFKEQ. The CDR3 DNA reads as TGTGCCAGCGGGCGGCAGGGTGACTCCTACGAGCAGTACTTC. Protein product: CASGRQGDSYEQYF.

This chain uses TRBV6-4 with TRBJ2-3; 7 bases fit TRBD2. Germline V lookup: CDR1 MRHNA, CDR2 SNTAGT. V shed 5 bases, J shed 2 bases, and the junction held 7 bases outside the gene matches. The CDR3 spans 15 residues. The DNA of the CDR3 is TGTGCCAGCAGTAAGGAGCGGGGAGACACAGATACGCAGTATTTT. As protein: CASSKERGDTDTQYF.

This clone was seen a handful of times. This chain uses TRBV6-5 with TRBJ2-2; D gene unclear. The CDR3 has 15 residues. Germline assignment: CDR1 MNHEY and CDR2 SVGAGI. V was clipped by 3 bases and J by 1 base, with 9 bases between them. The CDR3 is CASSYSVKNTGELFF. The CDR3 DNA reads TGTGCCAGCAGTTATTCAGTGAAGAACACCGGGGAGCTGTTTTTT.